This T cell receptor (beta chain) is from a study of breast tumors, draining lymph nodes, adjacent tissues. Study conclusions and caveats: Tumors had less TCR diversity than lymph nodes, more than nontumor tissue. Luminal-like breast cancer showed significantly higher tumor–nontumor repertoire similarity than basal-like.

TCRdb re-derived calls from the multiplex PCR reads in MiXCR, one entry per CDR3 protein. The top ten hold about 14% of the sample, which has about 15,000 distinct CDR3 sequences, 45% seen once. The CDR3 sequence is 13 residues long. Germline loops: CDR1 MNHNY, CDR2 SVGAGI (reference sequence). After removal of 6 bases from V and 4 bases from J, the junction contained 4 bases not matched to a gene. This clonotype is labeled as medium-sized (0.01 to 0.1%). Its target is not known. This chain links TRBV6-6 with TRBJ1-2; TRBD1 matches at 8 bases. The sequence came from a female donor with breast cancer. Some clones in this sample may be carry-over from other donors' samples. Sequenced material: tumor-adjacent breast tissue. The CDR3 region is CASRSQGGYGYTF. CDR3 DNA: TGTGCCAGCAGGTCACAGGGGGGCTATGGCTACACCTTC.